This T cell receptor beta chain stems from a study of blood T cell repertoires in COVID-19 (dated by TCRdb to 2018 to 2020). In the study overall: The collaborator samples originated in the United States, Italy and Spain and spanned the acute and convalescent phases of COVID-19. The material from the prospective study consisted of cDNA or gDNA derived from T cells, B-cell-depleted T cells, or PBMCs. Deeply sampled blood TCRbeta repertoires from subjects exposed to, actively infected with, or recovered from COVID-19 were included in the dataset. A freely available public database, intended as a resource for researchers studying the immune response to SARS-CoV-2, is where the repertoires were released. Samples were obtained from the ongoing ImmuneRACE study (first 160 participants) and from approximately 1,200 subjects provided by 6 global collaborators. A de-identified subject ID, COVID-19 status, age in years and sex were almost always included in the sample metadata. Where HLA class I and class II types were available, the types were taken from metadata supplied by the sample provider, not from assay-based typing.

TCRbeta CDR3 regions were amplified from genomic DNA by means of the immunoSEQ Assay, a bias-controlled multiplex PCR. The paper's data handling went like this. The number of nucleated cells in each sample was estimated by amplification of reference gene primers within the assay. To quantify the absolute abundance of each unique TCRbeta CDR3 rearrangement, sequence reads were collapsed and filtered. For each sample, productive Simpson clonality was calculated by taking the square root of Simpson's diversity index across productive rearrangements. Sourced from immuneACCESS, this table was stored by TCRdb with only in-frame sequences that have V and J called. A share of the clones is absent; for the studies checked, an unresolved V gene accounts for under half, and the remainder has no known explanation. That table supplies the V and J calls and clone size; D and trimming were determined from the DNA. The sample includes 250,000 to 300,000 clones, with about 86% observed a single time. The top ten constitute roughly 12% of the sample.

Regarding this clone: Its antigen is still unknown. No base qualities exist here, and no much larger clone lies one base off it.

Reading the germline V gene gives CDR1 MNHNS and CDR2 SASEGT. V is pruned by 8 bases and J by 4 bases, leaving 9 bases of the junction without a gene match. From the cysteine up to the phenylalanine, the CDR3 has a length of 15 residues. Just the 45-base CDR3 DNA is kept, in frame starting at base 1. Overall study outcomes, separate from this receptor: The amount of clinical and demographic metadata varied by source and participant and was provided uncurated.

In Seattle, one collaborating source enrolled patients while the infection was active and tracked those patients longitudinally over the course of disease. The collaborating institutions used their own protocols to collect whole blood in K2EDTA tubes. For TCRbeta analysis, collaborators shipped samples as frozen whole blood, isolated PBMCs, or DNA extracted from either of those sample types. The clonotype comes from a woman aged 25-40 years with COVID-19, enrolled during active disease. Sequenced: peripheral blood. The chain joins TRBV6-1 to TRBJ1-5, and 9 junction bases match TRBD1. The DNA reads as follows: TGTGCCAGCGGCTCTGGGACAGGGTCTAATCAGCCCCAGCATTTT. It translates as CASGSGTGSNQPQHF.